The clone carrying this TCR beta chain appeared a few times. The record originates from a study of shared clonotypes between healthy human individuals. About the research overall: Each donor had three CD4 naive, three CD4 memory, two CD8 naive and one CD8 memory plate.

The V and J ends lost 6 bases and 7 bases, in that order; junction bases with no gene match: 11. The CDR3 extends over 15 amino acids. Germline V gene data show CDR1 as SNHLY and CDR2 as FYNNEI. Measured with immunoSEQ multiplex PCR; TCRdb has only the in-frame clones, and not every one. This table holds about 1 million clones, around 74% found once. Sequenced material: memory CD4+ T cells sorted from blood. Subset defined: CD45RA-negative fraction. The V and J genes are TRBV2 and TRBJ2-1, with TRBD1 matching over 8 bases. This clonotype was obtained from a man between 18 and 35 years old in good health. CDR3 loop: CASRADGQGLNEQFF. CDR3 DNA: TGTGCCAGCAGAGCCGATGGACAGGGTTTAAATGAGCAGTTCTTC.